The present TCR beta chain was sequenced within a study of blood T cell repertoires in COVID-19. Sequencing was performed with immunoSEQ multiplex PCR; in TCRdb, only in-frame clones are kept and a portion is missing. The sample lists tens of thousands of clones; 75% to 85% were seen once. This CDR3 comprises 13 residues. Trimming stripped 7 bases from V and 2 bases from J, with 12 bases between. From germline, CDR1 is SNHLY and CDR2 FYNNEI. Sequencing input: peripheral blood. This receptor was taken from a woman over 75 with acute or convalescent COVID-19. V gene TRBV2 combines with J gene TRBJ2-7; tentatively, D is TRBD2 (6 bases). The CDR3 sequence is CASIGGTTYEQYF. DNA of the CDR3: TGTGCCAGCATTGGGGGGACCACCTACGAGCAGTACTTC.